This T cell receptor (beta chain) was recovered during a study of Graves' ophthalmopathy and Graves' hyperthyroidism. Study background: The authors collected peripheral blood at initial diagnosis, before any treatment.

Comments on this clonotype: The antigen is undetermined.

The CDR3 loop spans 15 amino acids. CDR1 is MDHEN and CDR2 is SYDVKM in the germline V gene. V was trimmed by 2 bases and J by 1 base, leaving 11 bases between them. RNA transcripts were the template, and TCR beta CDR3 regions were amplified from them. First-round RT-PCR employed HTBI primers, with a second-round multiplex PCR after it. Via MiXCR, TCRdb re-called the multiplex PCR reads, giving one row per CDR3 protein. The sample records roughly 350,000 distinct CDR3 sequences, 15% to 20% being singletons. Study conclusions and caveats: Blood also carried most expanded thyroid clonotypes exceeding 0.001 frequency.

The sample comprised peripheral blood. This chain links TRBV28 with TRBJ2-5, with a possible D match to TRBD1 (7 bases). The TCR comes from an adult woman with stable Graves' hyperthyroidism. The CDR3 spells CASSLGGGSQETQYF. CDR3 in DNA: TGTGCCAGCAGTTTAGGAGGGGGCAGCCAAGAGACCCAGTACTTC. Variable domain in full (rest from reference TRBV28 and TRBJ2-5): DVKVTQSSRYLVKRTGEKVFLECVQDMDHENMFWYRQDPGLGLRLIYFSYDVKMKEKGDIPEGYSVSREKKERFSLILESASTNQTSMYLCASSLGGGSQETQYFGPGTRLLVL.